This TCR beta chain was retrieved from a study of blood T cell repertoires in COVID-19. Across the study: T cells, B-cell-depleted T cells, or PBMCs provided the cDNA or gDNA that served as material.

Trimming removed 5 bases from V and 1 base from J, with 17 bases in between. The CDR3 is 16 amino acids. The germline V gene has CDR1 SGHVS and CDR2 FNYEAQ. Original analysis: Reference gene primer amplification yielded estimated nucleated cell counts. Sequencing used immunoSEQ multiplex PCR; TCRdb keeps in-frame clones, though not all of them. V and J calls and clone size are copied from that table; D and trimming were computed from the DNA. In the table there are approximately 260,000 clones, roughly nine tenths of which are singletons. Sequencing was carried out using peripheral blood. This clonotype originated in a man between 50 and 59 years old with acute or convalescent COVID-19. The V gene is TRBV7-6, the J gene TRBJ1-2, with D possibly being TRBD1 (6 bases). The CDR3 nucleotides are TGTGCCAGCAGCGCCGGTCCGGCAGGGGATAACTATGGCTACACCTTC. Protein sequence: CASSAGPAGDNYGYTF.